Presented here are 26 T cell receptor beta chains from one specimen sequenced in a study of blood T cells in healthy people across ages. A sample-barcoded 5' primer and a J-beta primer mix were used in a second PCR of roughly 7 to 12 cycles. One entry per CDR3 protein results from TCRdb running MiXCR on the 5' RACE reads. Of some 1.4 million distinct CDR3 sequences listed, around two fifths are singletons. The sequenced material came from blood. These TCRs come from a woman in her late teens or twenties in good health.

A few counts support this clonotype. The chain recombines TRBV28 with TRBJ2-7, with 7 nucleotides matching TRBD1. The CDR3 extends over 14 amino acids. V trimming: 5 bases; J trimming: 3 bases; junction bases outside the gene matches: 7. Germline CDR1 reads MDHEN; CDR2 reads SYDVKM. The CDR3 region has the DNA TGTGCCAGCAGTAGCCCGGACAGGTTCTACGAGCAGTACTTC. Amino acids: CASSSPDRFYEQYF.

J is TRBJ1-2 and V is TRBV6-5, with TRBD1 matching over 10 bases. This CDR3 is built from 14 residues. V lost 4 bases, J lost 8 bases, and 7 bases stayed unmatched. Looked up from germline, CDR1 is MNHEY and CDR2 is SVGAGI. The CDR3 DNA reads TGTGCCAGCAGTTTGACAGGGGGCGGCCAGGGCTACACCTTC. Its protein product is CASSLTGGGQGYTF.

With respect to this clonotype: One end of the junction is discordant with germline, which a read error may explain. This sequence joins TRBV11-2 and TRBJ2-1; the match to TRBD1 covers 7 bases. CDR1 and CDR2 (germline): SGHAT, FQNNGV. The CDR3 contains 16 residues. CDR3 coding DNA: TGTGCCAGCAGCCGGGACAGACTAACTCCTTACAATGAGCAGTCCTTC. Translated: CASSRDRLTPYNEQSF. Complete variable domain (other parts from reference TRBV11-2 and TRBJ2-1): EAGVAQSPRYKIIEKRQSVAFWCNPISGHATLYWYQQILGQGPKLLIQFQNNGVVDDSQLPKDRFSAERLKGVDSTLKIQPAKLEDSAVYLCASSRDRLTPYNEQSFGPGTRLTVL.

The CDR3 is CASSSTSGSNEQYF. As DNA, the CDR3 is TGTGCCAGCAGCTCGACTAGCGGGAGCAATGAGCAGTACTTC. The rearrangement uses TRBV7-9 and TRBJ2-5, with 12 bases lining up with TRBD2. V was clipped by 4 bases and J by 11 bases; unmatched bases: 8. CDR1 and CDR2 (germline): SEHNR, FQNEAQ (reference sequence). The CDR3 covers 14 residues. Based on the CDR3 plus reference TRBV7-9 and TRBJ2-5, the full variable domain is DTGVSQNPRHKITKRGQNVTFRCDPISEHNRLYWYRQTLGQGPEFLTYFQNEAQLEKSRLLSDRFSAERPKGSFSTLEIQRTEQGDSAMYLCASSSTSGSNEQYFGPGTRLLVL.

This clonotype came up a few times. The chain employs TRBV3-1 and TRBJ2-5, with unresolved D. The V end lost 5 bases, the J end lost 5 bases, and 18 bases lay between the germline ends. The CDR3 has 15 residues. The germline V gene encodes CDR1 LGHDT and CDR2 YNNKEL (reference sequence). CDR3 amino acids: CASSYRVSVVETQYF. The CDR3 DNA reads as TGTGCCAGCAGCTACCGGGTATCGGTGGTGGAGACCCAGTACTTC.

In this sample, this clonotype turned up a few times. The gene calls are TRBV27 and TRBJ2-3, with 14 nucleotides matching TRBD2. Germline values: CDR1 MNHEY, CDR2 SMNVEV (reference sequence). V dropped 3 bases and J dropped 4; count of bases not matched to a gene: 6. The CDR3 is 17 residues long. CDR3 amino acids: CASSFWTSGRSADTQYF. CDR3 DNA sequence: TGTGCCAGCAGTTTTTGGACTAGCGGGAGGTCGGCAGATACGCAGTATTTT.

In this sample, this clonotype turned up a few times. The V call is TRBV10-1, the J call TRBJ2-1; 9 bases map to TRBD1. This CDR3 region has 15 residues. Germline lookup yields CDR1 WNHNN and CDR2 SYGVQD (reference sequence). The junction had 10 bases not matched to a gene; V was cut back by 10 bases and J by 3 bases. DNA of the CDR3: TGCGCCACCGCTACCGGGACAGGGAACTACAATGAGCAGTTCTTC. It codes for CATATGTGNYNEQFF.

The V and J genes are TRBV28 and TRBJ1-5; D gene uncertain. Germline CDR1 reads MDHEN; CDR2 reads SYDVKM. This CDR3 has 15 amino acids. Trimming removed 6 bases at V and 0 bases at J, with 12 bases between. The CDR3 loop reads CASSPLTPSNQPQHF. The CDR3 nucleotides are TGTGCCAGCAGCCCCTTGACACCTAGCAATCAGCCCCAGCATTTT.

This clonotype appeared a few times. The chain employs TRBV7-6 and TRBJ2-7, with TRBD1 identical over 11 bases. J was trimmed by 4 bases and V by 1 base; bases with no gene match: 6. Germline CDR1 is SGHVS and CDR2 is FNYEAQ. The CDR3 is 16 amino acids. The CDR3 spells CASSLGGQGANYEQYF. The CDR3 DNA reads as TGTGCCAGCAGCTTAGGTGGACAGGGGGCGAATTACGAGCAGTACTTC.

This clonotype was detected only a few times. The chain recombines TRBV3-1 with TRBJ2-3; 7 bases agree with TRBD1. The CDR3 length is 15 residues. CDR1 and CDR2 from the germline V gene are LGHDT and YNNKEL (reference sequence). V lost 6 bases and J lost 3; bases outside the gene matches: 9. CDR3 sequence: CASRHDDRATDTQYF. The CDR3 bases are TGTGCCAGCAGGCACGACGACAGGGCTACAGATACGCAGTATTTT.

This clonotype was observed a handful of times. The J gene is TRBJ2-1, the V gene TRBV24-1; TRBD2 matches at 9 bases. J lost 4 bases, V lost 4 bases, and 10 bases had no gene match. The CDR3 length is 17 residues. Germline lookup yields CDR1 KGHDR and CDR2 SFDVKD. This CDR3 is CATSEPNLAGRYNEQFF. In nucleotides, the CDR3 is TGTGCCACCAGTGAGCCGAATCTAGCGGGACGTTACAATGAGCAGTTCTTC.

The sample holds a few counts of this clonotype. The chain joins TRBV28 to TRBJ2-1; 8 positions match TRBD2. CDR1 and CDR2 (germline): MDHEN, SYDVKM. V shed 5 bases and J 5 bases; nucleotides not matched to a gene: 8. The CDR3 covers 15 residues. CDR3 sequence: CASSPWNSGNNEQFF. CDR3 in DNA: TGTGCCAGCAGTCCCTGGAATAGCGGGAACAATGAGCAGTTCTTC.

This chain uses TRBV7-2 with TRBJ1-2; unclear D gene. The CDR3 runs 14 residues. The V gene lost 2 bases and the J gene lost 3 bases, with 10 bases spanning the gap. Germline CDR1 is SGHTA and CDR2 is FQGNSA. The CDR3 sequence is CASSLMGGDYGYTF. CDR3 nucleotide sequence: TGTGCCAGCAGCTTAATGGGAGGAGACTATGGCTACACCTTC. The full variable domain, its missing parts supplied by reference TRBV7-2 and TRBJ1-2, is GAGVSQSPSNKVTEKGKDVELRCDPISGHTALYWYRQSLGQGLEFLIYFQGNSAPDKSGLPSDRFSAERTGGSVSTLTIQRTQQEDSAVYLCASSLMGGDYGYTFGSGTRLTVV.

The chain has TRBV15 and TRBJ2-7, with TRBD1 identical over 7 bases. Germline lookup yields CDR1 LNHNV and CDR2 YYDKDF (reference sequence). This CDR3 region has 18 residues. V dropped 5 bases and J dropped 0; count of bases not matched to a gene: 16. CDR3 nucleotides: TGTGCCACCAGCGGATTACCCGGACAGGTCGGGACCTCCTACGAGCAGTACTTC. It encodes CATSGLPGQVGTSYEQYF. The variable domain in full, completed from reference TRBV15 and TRBJ2-7, reads DAMVIQNPRYQVTQFGKPVTLSCSQTLNHNVMYWYQQKSSQAPKLLFHYYDKDFNNEADTPDNFQSRRPNTSFCFLDIRSPGLGDTAMYLCATSGLPGQVGTSYEQYFGPGTRLTVT.

The genes are TRBV20-1 and TRBJ2-7, with a tentative D call TRBD2 (5 bases). The V gene lost 5 bases and the J gene lost 0 bases, with 14 bases spanning the gap. This CDR3 is built from 14 residues. Germline V gene lookup returns CDR1 DFQATT and CDR2 SNEGSKA (reference sequence). CDR3 loop: CSAERVGGSYEQYF. CDR3 bases: TGCAGTGCTGAGAGGGTGGGCGGCTCCTACGAGCAGTACTTC.

This clonotype was detected only once. The V and J genes are TRBV30 and TRBJ2-5; weak D call: TRBD2 (5 bases). The CDR3 consists of 15 residues. Trimming took off 0 bases at V and 11 bases at J, with 22 bases between the two ends. Germline assignment: CDR1 GTSNPN and CDR2 SVGIG (reference sequence). In DNA, the CDR3 is TGTGCCTGGAGTGTACCCAAAACGGGGTACAATGAGCAGTACTTC. It translates to CAWSVPKTGYNEQYF.

This clonotype was observed a few times. The chain recombines TRBV30 with TRBJ1-1; D is undetermined. The length of the CDR3 is 13 residues. Trimming removed 2 bases at V and 1 base at J, with 8 bases between. The V gene's germline CDR1 is GTSNPN and CDR2 SVGIG (reference sequence). DNA for the CDR3: TGTGCCTGGAGTCTTCTGGGGAACACTGAAGCTTTCTTT. Its translation: CAWSLLGNTEAFF.

V usage is TRBV6-4 and J usage is TRBJ1-2; D is undetermined. Germline CDR1 and CDR2: MRHNA and SNTAGT. This CDR3 spans 14 amino acids. V was trimmed by 3 bases and J by 1 base, leaving 9 bases between them. The CDR3 loop reads CASSEPTFNYGYTF. CDR3 DNA sequence: TGTGCCAGCAGTGAGCCGACCTTTAACTATGGCTACACCTTC.

This clonotype was detected once. The chain combines TRBV24-1 with TRBJ2-5, with 10 nucleotides matching TRBD1. V was pared by 1 base and J by 3 bases, with 4 bases of the junction left unmatched. CDR1 and CDR2 from the germline V gene are KGHDR and SFDVKD. The CDR3 covers 16 residues. This CDR3 is CATSDFGDRGKETQYF. The CDR3 DNA follows: TGTGCCACCAGTGATTTTGGGGACAGGGGTAAAGAGACCCAGTACTTC.

The chain uses TRBV5-1 and TRBJ1-5; 10 bases match TRBD1. The CDR3 spans 19 residues. Germline V gene sequence: CDR1 SGHRS, CDR2 YFSETQ. V lost 4 bases and J lost 2; bases outside the gene matches: 15. CDR3 sequence (DNA): TGCGCCAGCAGCAGGCATCCGGGACAGGGGAGGGACGGCAATCAGCCCCAGCATTTT. Its protein product is CASSRHPGQGRDGNQPQHF.

The J gene is TRBJ2-3, the V gene TRBV11-2; 11 nucleotides align to TRBD2. The V gene end was trimmed by 4 bases and the J gene end by 6 bases; junction bases not matched to a gene: 15. The CDR3 loop spans 18 amino acids. The germline CDR1 and CDR2 sequences are SGHAT and FQNNGV. CDR3 amino acids: CASSSLAGGLLVVDTQYF. CDR3 sequence (DNA): TGTGCCAGCAGCTCCTTAGCGGGGGGGCTTCTAGTGGTGGATACGCAGTATTTT.

As to this clonotype: Relative to the germline gene, one junction end is altered; a read error may explain this. J is TRBJ1-4 and V is TRBV6-1; D not certain. Per germline, CDR1 MNHNS and CDR2 SASEGT. CDR3 length: 16 amino acids. CDR3 amino acids: CARSEAFQVGDEKLFF. The DNA for the CDR3 is TGTGCCCGCAGTGAAGCGTTCCAGGTGGGAGATGAAAAACTGTTTTTT.

This clonotype has just a few counts. The rearrangement links TRBV7-9 to TRBJ1-1; TRBD1 matches 8 bases. The V and J ends lost 5 bases and 10 bases, in that order; junction bases with no gene match: 3. Germline V gene data show CDR1 as SEHNR and CDR2 as FQNEAQ (reference sequence). The CDR3 totals 11 residues. CDR3 in DNA: TGTGCCAGCAGCCCCAGGGGGCCAGCTTTCTTT. Its translation is CASSPRGPAFF.

The V gene is TRBV9, the J gene TRBJ2-1; D gene uncertain. With 6 bases removed from V and 0 bases from J, the gap between germline ends came to 10 bases. The germline gives CDR1 SGDLS, CDR2 YYNGEE. The CDR3 is made up of 14 amino acids. CDR3 coding DNA: TGTGCCAGCAAACCCCCGCCCTCCTACAATGAGCAGTTCTTC. Its translation: CASKPPPSYNEQFF.

The rearrangement joins TRBV14 to TRBJ2-7; D is unclear. V dropped 1 base and J dropped 7 bases, with 11 bases sitting between them. Germline-derived CDR1 and CDR2 are SGHDN and FVKESK. The CDR3 spans 13 residues. The CDR3 spells CASSQAPSGEQYF. The CDR3 nucleotides are TGTGCCAGCAGCCAAGCCCCTTCTGGTGAGCAGTACTTC.

The CDR3 sequence: CSARQFALGRNEQFF. CDR3 nucleotide sequence: TGCAGTGCTAGACAATTTGCGCTGGGTCGCAATGAGCAGTTCTTC. The chain recombines TRBV20-1 with TRBJ2-1; D uncertain. Germline V gene lookup returns CDR1 DFQATT and CDR2 SNEGSKA (reference sequence). Trimming removed 2 bases from V and 6 bases from J, with 17 bases in between. CDR3 length equals 15 residues.